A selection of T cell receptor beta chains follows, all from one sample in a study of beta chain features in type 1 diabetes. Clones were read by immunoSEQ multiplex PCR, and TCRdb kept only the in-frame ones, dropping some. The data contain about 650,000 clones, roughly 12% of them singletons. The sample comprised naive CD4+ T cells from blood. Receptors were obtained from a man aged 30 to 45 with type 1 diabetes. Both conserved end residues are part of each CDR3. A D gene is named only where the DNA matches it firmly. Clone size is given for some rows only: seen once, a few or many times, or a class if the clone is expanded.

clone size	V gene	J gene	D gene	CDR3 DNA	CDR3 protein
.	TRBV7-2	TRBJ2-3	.	TGTGCCAGCAGCTTGAGGGGGGATGATACGCAGTATTTT	CASSLRGDDTQYF
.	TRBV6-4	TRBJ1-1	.	TGTGCCAGCAGTGCTACAGGGAACACTGAAGCTTTCTTT	CASSATGNTEAFF
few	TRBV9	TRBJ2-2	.	TGTGCCAGCAGCGTAGTCGCCGGGGAGCTGTTTTTT	CASSVVAGELFF
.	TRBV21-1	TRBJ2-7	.	TGTGCCAGCAGCTCTTGCTACGAGCAGTACTTC	CASSSCYEQYF
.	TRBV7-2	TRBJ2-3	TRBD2	TGTGCCAGCAGCTTAGTGGCTAGCGGGGCAGGATACGCAGATACGCAGTATTTT	CASSLVASGAGYADTQYF
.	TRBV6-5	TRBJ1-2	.	TGTGCCAGCAGTTACTCGCGGGGCAACTATGGCTACACCTTC	CASSYSRGNYGYTF
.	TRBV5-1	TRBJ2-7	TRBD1	TGCGCCAGCAGCTTGACCCGGGACCAAGGACAGGGTACCTACGAGCAGTACTTC	CASSLTRDQGQGTYEQYF
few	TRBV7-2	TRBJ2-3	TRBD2	TGTGCCAGCAGCTTAAGACTAGCGGGGACGGCAGATACGCAGTATTTT	CASSLRLAGTADTQYF
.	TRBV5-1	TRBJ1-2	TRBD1	TGCGCCAGCAGCGTGCGACAGGGGAATTCCTATGGCTACACCTTC	CASSVRQGNSYGYTF
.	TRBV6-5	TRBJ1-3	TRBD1	TGTGCCAGCAGTTACAGGGGGCTAGGAAACACCATATATTTT	CASSYRGLGNTIYF
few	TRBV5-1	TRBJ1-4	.	TGCGCCAGCAGCTTGGCCCTCCCCAGGGCTAATGAAAAACTGTTTTTT	CASSLALPRANEKLFF
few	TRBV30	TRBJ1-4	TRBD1	TGTGCCTGGAGCCGGGACAGCGGGCATGAAAAACTGTTTTTT	CAWSRDSGHEKLFF
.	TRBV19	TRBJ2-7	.	TGTGCCAGTAGTATCGGAACAGGGCGGACCTACGAGCAGTACTTC	CASSIGTGRTYEQYF
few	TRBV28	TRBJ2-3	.	TGTGCCAGCAGCTCACTCGGGGGGCGCCCAGATACGCAGTATTTT	CASSSLGGRPDTQYF
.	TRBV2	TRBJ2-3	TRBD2	TGTGCCAGCAGTGAAGTAAGCGGGGGGCAAGCGACGCAGTATTTT	CASSEVSGGQATQYF
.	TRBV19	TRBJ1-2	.	TGTGCCAGTAGATGGACGGTTAACTATGGCTACACCTTC	CASRWTVNYGYTF
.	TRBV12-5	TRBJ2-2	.	TGTGCTAGTGGACTCACACCGAACACCGGGGAGCTGTTTTTT	CASGLTPNTGELFF
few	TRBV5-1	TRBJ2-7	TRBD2	TGCGCCAGCAGCTTGGATTCGAGACTAGCGGGGGGCTACGAGCAGTACTTC	CASSLDSRLAGGYEQYF
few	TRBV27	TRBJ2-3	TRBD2	TGTGCCAGCAGTTTCCTTGGGGTTCTAGCGGGGGGCACAGATACGCAGTATTTT	CASSFLGVLAGGTDTQYF
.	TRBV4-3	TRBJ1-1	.	TGCGCCAGCAGCCAAGAAGCGCAATCGAACACTGAAGCTTTCTTT	CASSQEAQSNTEAFF
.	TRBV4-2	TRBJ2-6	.	TGTGCCAGCAGCCAAGATCGGTCTGGGGCCAACGTCCTGACTTTC	CASSQDRSGANVLTF
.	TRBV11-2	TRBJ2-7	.	TGTGCCAGCAGCTTAGCGCCAGGTCCCTACGAGCAGTACTTC	CASSLAPGPYEQYF
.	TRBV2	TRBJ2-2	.	TGTGCCAGCAGTGGGCAGGGTAGCCTGAACACCGGGGAGCTGTTTTTT	CASSGQGSLNTGELFF
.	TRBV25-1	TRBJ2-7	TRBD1	TGTGCCAGCAGTGAAGCAGGGACAGAGAAGCAGTACTTC	CASSEAGTEKQYF
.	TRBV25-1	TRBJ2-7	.	TGTGCCAGCAGCCGAGTTGTCTCCTACGAGCAGTACTTC	CASSRVVSYEQYF
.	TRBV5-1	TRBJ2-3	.	TGCGCCAGCAGAAGTACTGCCCACACAGATACGCAGTATTTT	CASRSTAHTDTQYF
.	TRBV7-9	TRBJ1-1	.	TGTGCCAGCAGCGGGGGCACTGAAGCTTTCTTT	CASSGGTEAFF
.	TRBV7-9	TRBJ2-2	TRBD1	TGTGCCAGCAGCCCGATGGGACAGGGTGTTAACACCGGGGAGCTGTTTTTT	CASSPMGQGVNTGELFF
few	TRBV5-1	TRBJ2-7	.	TGCGCCAGCAGCCCATCGGCGTACGAGCAGTACTTC	CASSPSAYEQYF
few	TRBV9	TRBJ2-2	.	TGTGCCAGACGTACAGGGAACACCGGGGAGCTGTTTTTT	CARRTGNTGELFF
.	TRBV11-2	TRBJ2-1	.	TGTGCCAGCACGGACCGGGACATAAACAATGAGCAGTTCTTC	CASTDRDINNEQFF
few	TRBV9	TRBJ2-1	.	TGTGCCAGCAGCGTAGAGGAGGAGCAGTTCTTC	CASSVEEEQFF
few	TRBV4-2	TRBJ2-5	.	TGTGCCAGCAGCCAGGGTAACTACAGGGCTTTGGGGCGAGAGACCCAGTACTTC	CASSQGNYRALGRETQYF
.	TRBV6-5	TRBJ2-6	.	TGTGCCAGTTTGCCTGAAGCGTCAGGGGCCAACGTCCTGACTTTC	CASLPEASGANVLTF
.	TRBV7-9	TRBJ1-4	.	TGTGCCAGCAGCTTATGGAGTACAACTAATGAAAAACTGTTTTTT	CASSLWSTTNEKLFF
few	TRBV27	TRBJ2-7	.	TGTGCCAGCAGCCGCGCCGTCTCCGGGACAATCAACTACGAGCAGTACTTC	CASSRAVSGTINYEQYF
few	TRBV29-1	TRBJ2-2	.	TGCAGCGTTGCCGGCAGGGGGAACACCGGGGAGCTGTTTTTT	CSVAGRGNTGELFF
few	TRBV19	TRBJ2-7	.	TGTGCCAGTAGTGGCCCGGGACGGCGTCTCTACGAGCAGTACTTC	CASSGPGRRLYEQYF
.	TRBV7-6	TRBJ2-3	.	TGTGCCAGCAGCTTAAACCGACAGTCCACAGATACGCAGTATTTT	CASSLNRQSTDTQYF
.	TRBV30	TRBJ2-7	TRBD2	TGTGCCTGGAACCTAGGGGCGCCGGGGGGTCACGAGCAGTACTTC	CAWNLGAPGGHEQYF
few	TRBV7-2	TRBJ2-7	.	TGTGCCAGCAGCGTGAGCCTAGGGGACGAGCAGTACTTC	CASSVSLGDEQYF
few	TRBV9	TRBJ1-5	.	TGTGCCAGCAGCGCCCAGGGAGGAAATCAGCCCCAGCATTTT	CASSAQGGNQPQHF
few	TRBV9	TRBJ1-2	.	TGTGCCAGCAGCGCTCCCCACGGCAGGGCCCTTAACTATGGCTACACCTTC	CASSAPHGRALNYGYTF